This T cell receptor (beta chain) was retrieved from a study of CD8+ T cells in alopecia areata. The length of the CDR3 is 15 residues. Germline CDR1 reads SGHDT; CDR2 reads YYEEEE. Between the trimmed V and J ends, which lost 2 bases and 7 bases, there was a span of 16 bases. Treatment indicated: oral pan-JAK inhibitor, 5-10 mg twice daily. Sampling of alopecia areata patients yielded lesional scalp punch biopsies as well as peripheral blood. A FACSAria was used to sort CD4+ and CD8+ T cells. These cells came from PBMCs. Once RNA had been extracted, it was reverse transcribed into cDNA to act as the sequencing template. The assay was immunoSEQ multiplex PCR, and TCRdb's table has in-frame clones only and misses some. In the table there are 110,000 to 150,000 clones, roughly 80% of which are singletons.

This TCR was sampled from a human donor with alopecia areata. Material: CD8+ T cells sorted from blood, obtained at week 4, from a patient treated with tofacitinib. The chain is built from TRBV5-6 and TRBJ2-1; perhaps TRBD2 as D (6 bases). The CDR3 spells CASSLGGVVVNEQFF. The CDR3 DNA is TGTGCCAGCAGCTTAGGAGGGGTTGTGGTTAATGAGCAGTTCTTC.